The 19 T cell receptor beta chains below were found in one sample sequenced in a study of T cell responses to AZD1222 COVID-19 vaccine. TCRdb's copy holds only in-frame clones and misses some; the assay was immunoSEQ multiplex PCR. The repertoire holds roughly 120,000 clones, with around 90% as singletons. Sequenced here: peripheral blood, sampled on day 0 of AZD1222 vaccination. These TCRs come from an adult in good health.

The CDR3 sequence: CASSELLEGGQPQHF. The CDR3 coding sequence is TGTGCCAGCAGTGAACTCCTGGAGGGGGGTCAGCCCCAGCATTTT. The genes are TRBV6-1 and TRBJ1-5; TRBD1 is a possible D gene (6 bases). Deletions cut 2 bases from V and 6 bases from J, with 14 bases between. The CDR3 extends over 15 amino acids. Germline assignment: CDR1 MNHNS and CDR2 SASEGT.

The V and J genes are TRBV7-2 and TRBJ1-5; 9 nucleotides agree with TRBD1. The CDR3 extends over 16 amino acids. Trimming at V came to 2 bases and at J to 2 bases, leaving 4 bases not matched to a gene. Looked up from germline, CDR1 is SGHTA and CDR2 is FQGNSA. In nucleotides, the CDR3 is TGTGCCAGCAGCTTAAACAGGGGGCAGGGCAATCAGCCCCAGCATTTT. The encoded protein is CASSLNRGQGNQPQHF.

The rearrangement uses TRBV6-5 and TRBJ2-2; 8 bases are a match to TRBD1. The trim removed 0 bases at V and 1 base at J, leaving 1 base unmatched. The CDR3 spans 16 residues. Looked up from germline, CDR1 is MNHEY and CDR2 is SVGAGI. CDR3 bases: TGTGCCAGCAGTTACTCTGGACAGGGGAACACCGGGGAGCTGTTTTTT. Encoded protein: CASSYSGQGNTGELFF.

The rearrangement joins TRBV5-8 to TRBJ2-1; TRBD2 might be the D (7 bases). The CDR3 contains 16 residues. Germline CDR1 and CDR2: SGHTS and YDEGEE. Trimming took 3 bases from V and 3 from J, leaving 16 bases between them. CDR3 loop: CASSWGPGLGYNEQFF. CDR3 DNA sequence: TGTGCCAGCAGCTGGGGGCCCGGACTAGGCTACAATGAGCAGTTCTTC.

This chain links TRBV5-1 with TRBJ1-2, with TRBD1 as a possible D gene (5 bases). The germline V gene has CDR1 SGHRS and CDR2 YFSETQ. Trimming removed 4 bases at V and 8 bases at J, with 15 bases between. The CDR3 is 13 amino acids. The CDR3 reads CASSRPGFNGYTF. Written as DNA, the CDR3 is TGCGCCAGCAGCCGCCCAGGGTTTAACGGCTACACCTTC.

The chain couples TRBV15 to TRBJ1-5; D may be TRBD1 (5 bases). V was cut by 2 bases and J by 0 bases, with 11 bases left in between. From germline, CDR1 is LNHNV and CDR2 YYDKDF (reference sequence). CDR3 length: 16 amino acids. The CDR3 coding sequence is TGTGCCACCAGCAGACAAGACAGTCATAGCAATCAGCCCCAGCATTTT. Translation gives CATSRQDSHSNQPQHF.

CDR3 amino acids: CASRDRDPQHF. The CDR3 DNA sequence: TGTGCCAGTAGGGACAGGGACCCCCAGCATTTT. The rearrangement joins TRBV19 to TRBJ1-5; TRBD1 matches at 8 bases. The CDR3 loop spans 11 amino acids. Germline trimming cut 6 bases from V and 10 bases from J; bases unmatched to any gene: 2. The germline V gene has CDR1 LNHDA and CDR2 SQIVND (reference sequence).

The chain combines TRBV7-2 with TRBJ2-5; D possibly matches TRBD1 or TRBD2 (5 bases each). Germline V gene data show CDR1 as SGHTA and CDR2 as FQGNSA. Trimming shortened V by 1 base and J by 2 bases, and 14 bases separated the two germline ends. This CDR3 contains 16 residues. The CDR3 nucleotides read TGTGCCAGCAGCTTAGATCTGGGACCCCCTCAAGAGACCCAGTACTTC. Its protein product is CASSLDLGPPQETQYF.

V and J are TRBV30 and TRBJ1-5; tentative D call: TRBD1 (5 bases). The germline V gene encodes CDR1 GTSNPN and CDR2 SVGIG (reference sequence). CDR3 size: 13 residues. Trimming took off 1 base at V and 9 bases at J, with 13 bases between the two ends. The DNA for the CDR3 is TGTGCCTGGAGTGGTCAGGTCAGGGCGCCCCAGCATTTT. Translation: CAWSGQVRAPQHF.

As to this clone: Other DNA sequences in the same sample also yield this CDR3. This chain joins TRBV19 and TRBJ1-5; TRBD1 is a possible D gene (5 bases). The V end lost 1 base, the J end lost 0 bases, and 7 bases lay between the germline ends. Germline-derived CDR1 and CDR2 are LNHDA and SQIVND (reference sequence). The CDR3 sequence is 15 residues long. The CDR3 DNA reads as TGTGCCAGTAGTATAGGTGGGGGTAGCAATCAGCCCCAGCATTTT. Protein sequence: CASSIGGGSNQPQHF.

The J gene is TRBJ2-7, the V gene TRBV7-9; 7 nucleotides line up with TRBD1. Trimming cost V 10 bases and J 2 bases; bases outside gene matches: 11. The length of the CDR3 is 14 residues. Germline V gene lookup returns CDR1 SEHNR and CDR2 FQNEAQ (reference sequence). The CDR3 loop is CATGSRDSPYEQYF. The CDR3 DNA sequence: TGTGCCACGGGGTCCCGGGACAGTCCCTACGAGCAGTACTTC. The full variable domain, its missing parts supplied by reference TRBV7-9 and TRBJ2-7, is DTGVSQNPRHKITKRGQNVTFRCDPISEHNRLYWYRQTLGQGPEFLTYFQNEAQLEKSRLLSDRFSAERPKGSFSTLEIQRTEQGDSAMYLCATGSRDSPYEQYFGPGTRLTVT.

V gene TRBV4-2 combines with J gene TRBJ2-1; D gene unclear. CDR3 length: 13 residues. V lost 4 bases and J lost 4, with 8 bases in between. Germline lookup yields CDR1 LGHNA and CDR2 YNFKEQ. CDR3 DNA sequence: TGTGCCAGCAGCCCGACTGGATACAATGAGCAGTTCTTC. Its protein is CASSPTGYNEQFF.

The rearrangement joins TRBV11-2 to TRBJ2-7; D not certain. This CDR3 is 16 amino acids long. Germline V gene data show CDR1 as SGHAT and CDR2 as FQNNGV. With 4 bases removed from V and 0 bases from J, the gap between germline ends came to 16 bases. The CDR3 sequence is CASSSRPLGISYEQYF. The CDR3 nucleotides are TGTGCCAGCAGCTCGCGACCGTTGGGCATCTCCTACGAGCAGTACTTC. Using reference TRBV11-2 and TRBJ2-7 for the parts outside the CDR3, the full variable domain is EAGVAQSPRYKIIEKRQSVAFWCNPISGHATLYWYQQILGQGPKLLIQFQNNGVVDDSQLPKDRFSAERLKGVDSTLKIQPAKLEDSAVYLCASSSRPLGISYEQYFGPGTRLTVT.

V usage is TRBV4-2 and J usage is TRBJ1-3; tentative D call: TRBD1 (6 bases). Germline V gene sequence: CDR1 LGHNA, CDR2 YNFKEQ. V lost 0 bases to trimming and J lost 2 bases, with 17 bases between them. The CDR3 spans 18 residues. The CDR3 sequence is CASSQDRRREGAGNTIYF. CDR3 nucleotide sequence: TGTGCCAGCAGCCAAGATAGGCGCAGGGAGGGGGCTGGAAACACCATATATTTT.

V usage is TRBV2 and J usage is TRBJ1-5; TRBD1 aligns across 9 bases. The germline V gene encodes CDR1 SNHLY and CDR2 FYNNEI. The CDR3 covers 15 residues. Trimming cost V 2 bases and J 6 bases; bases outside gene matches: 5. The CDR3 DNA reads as TGTGCCAGCAGTGAACAGACAGGGGGAAGTCAGCCCCAGCATTTT. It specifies CASSEQTGGSQPQHF.

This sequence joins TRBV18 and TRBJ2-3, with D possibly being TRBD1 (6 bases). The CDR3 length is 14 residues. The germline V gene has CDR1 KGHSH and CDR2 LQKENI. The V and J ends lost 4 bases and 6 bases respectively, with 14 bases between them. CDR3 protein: CASSLRAGDDTQYF. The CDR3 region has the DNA TGTGCCAGCTCACTGCGAGCAGGGGACGATACGCAGTATTTT.

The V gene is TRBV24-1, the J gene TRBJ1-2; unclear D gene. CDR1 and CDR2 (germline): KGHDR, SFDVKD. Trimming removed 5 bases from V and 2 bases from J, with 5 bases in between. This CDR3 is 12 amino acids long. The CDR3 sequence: CATSAGNYGYTF. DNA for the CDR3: TGTGCCACCAGTGCTGGAAACTATGGCTACACCTTC.

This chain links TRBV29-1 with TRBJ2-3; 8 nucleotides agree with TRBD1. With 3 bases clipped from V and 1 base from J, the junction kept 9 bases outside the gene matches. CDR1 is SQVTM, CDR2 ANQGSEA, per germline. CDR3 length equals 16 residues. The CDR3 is CSVEMGQGAGTDTQYF. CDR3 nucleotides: TGCAGCGTTGAGATGGGGCAGGGGGCAGGCACAGATACGCAGTATTTT.

Here the CDR3 DNA reads TGTGCCAGCAGCCCGGGACAGGGGGTAGGTTCACCCCTCCACTTT. The encoded protein is CASSPGQGVGSPLHF. The chain carries TRBV5-6 and TRBJ1-6, with 11 bases fitting TRBD1. Germline loops: CDR1 SGHDT, CDR2 YYEEEE. The CDR3 extends over 15 amino acids. The trim removed 4 bases at V and 9 bases at J, leaving 6 bases unmatched.